Below, 17 T cell receptor beta chains from the same sample are listed, as sequenced in a study of blood T cells in healthy people across ages. The use of a sample-barcoded 5' primer and a J-beta primer mix characterized a second PCR of roughly 6 to 11 cycles. MiXCR was run by TCRdb on the 5' RACE reads, yielding one entry per CDR3 protein. The data hold under 2 million distinct CDR3 sequences, with around 35% observed a single time. The sample comprised blood. The receptors were sampled from a woman in her 30s in good health.

The chain links TRBV7-2 to TRBJ2-5; D not resolved. Germline assignment: CDR1 SGHTA and CDR2 FQGNSA. The CDR3 is 16 residues long. Trimming pared 1 base from V and 5 bases from J, leaving 17 bases between. Written as DNA, the CDR3 is TGTGCCAGCAGCTTAGGCTTCACCACCACTGCGGAGACCCAGTACTTC. Encoded protein: CASSLGFTTTAETQYF. The full variable domain, with the rest looked up from reference TRBV7-2 and TRBJ2-5, is GAGVSQSPSNKVTEKGKDVELRCDPISGHTALYWYRQSLGQGLEFLIYFQGNSAPDKSGLPSDRFSAERTGGSVSTLTIQRTQQEDSAVYLCASSLGFTTTAETQYFGPGTRLLVL.

This clonotype was seen a handful of times. The V call is TRBV29-1, the J call TRBJ2-6; TRBD1 agrees at 10 bases. CDR1 and CDR2 from the germline V gene are SQVTM and ANQGSEA. This CDR3 has 18 residues. Trimming at V came to 1 base and at J to 1 base, leaving 7 bases not matched to a gene. CDR3 protein: CSVEAGTGVRSGANVLTF. For the CDR3, the DNA is TGCAGCGTTGAAGCGGGGACAGGGGTGAGGTCTGGGGCCAACGTCCTGACTTTC. The full variable domain, in which reference TRBV29-1 and TRBJ2-6 provide the parts outside the CDR3, is SAVISQKPSRDICQRGTSLTIQCQVDSQVTMMFWYRQQPGQSLTLIATANQGSEATYESGFVIDKFPISRPNLTFSTLTVSNMSPEDSSIYLCSVEAGTGVRSGANVLTFGAGSRLTVL.

This clonotype was seen repeatedly, ten times or more. The rearrangement uses TRBV7-9 and TRBJ2-1; maybe TRBD1 (6 bases). The CDR3 contains 15 residues. Trimming took 1 base from V and 14 from J, leaving 21 bases between them. From germline, CDR1 is SEHNR and CDR2 FQNEAQ (reference sequence). The CDR3 reads CASSLDATTGPAEFF. CDR3 nucleotides: TGTGCCAGCAGCTTAGACGCTACGACAGGACCCGCAGAGTTCTTC.

The chain carries TRBV18 and TRBJ2-3, with 7 bases lining up with TRBD1. The CDR3 covers 17 residues. The trim removed 1 base at V and 0 bases at J, leaving 7 bases unmatched. Germline lookup yields CDR1 KGHSH and CDR2 LQKENI. The CDR3 DNA reads as TGTGCCAGCTCACCACTCGGCACAGGGGTTAGCACAGATACGCAGTATTTT. Encoded protein: CASSPLGTGVSTDTQYF.

This chain joins TRBV3-1 and TRBJ2-5; D gene ambiguous. The CDR3 covers 13 residues. Germline V lookup: CDR1 LGHDT, CDR2 YNNKEL (reference sequence). V was trimmed by 0 bases and J by 11 bases, leaving 13 bases between them. CDR3 coding DNA: TGTGCCAGCAGCCAAGATCTCAGCCTGGAGCAGTACTTC. Its protein product is CASSQDLSLEQYF.

The chain links TRBV4-1 to TRBJ2-1; D perhaps matches TRBD1 (6 bases). Looked up from germline, CDR1 is MGHRA and CDR2 is YSYEKL. This CDR3 has 15 residues. V lost 1 base and J lost 8, with 15 bases in between. CDR3 coding DNA: TGCGCCAGCAGCCAAGCACCGGGACAACCCTATGAGCAGTTCTTC. Translated, it gives CASSQAPGQPYEQFF.

In this sample, this clonotype turned up a few times. CDR3: CASRRGRSAEKLFF. In DNA, the CDR3 is TGTGCCAGCCGAAGGGGGAGGAGCGCTGAAAAACTGTTTTTT. The genes are TRBV6-6 and TRBJ1-4, with D possibly being TRBD1 (6 bases). Per the germline V gene, CDR1 is MNHNY and CDR2 is SVGAGI (reference sequence). The V and J ends lost 8 bases and 7 bases respectively, with 17 bases between them. This CDR3 contains 14 residues.

The rearrangement uses TRBV12-3 or TRBV12-4 and TRBJ2-7; D tentatively reads TRBD1 or TRBD2 (5 bases each). With 3 bases removed from V and 4 bases from J, the gap between germline ends came to 13 bases. The CDR3 spans 14 residues. CDR3 sequence reads: CASSFKGEGYEQYF. CDR3 coding DNA: TGTGCCAGCAGTTTCAAGGGAGAGGGGTACGAGCAGTACTTC.

This clonotype was seen a handful of times. Here the CDR3 reads CASSVIGGGGADTQYF. The CDR3 bases are TGTGCCAGCAGCGTAATCGGGGGAGGGGGAGCAGATACGCAGTATTTT. This chain connects TRBV9 to TRBJ2-3; tentative D call: TRBD2 (7 bases). Germline V gives CDR1 SGDLS, CDR2 YYNGEE. This CDR3 region has 16 residues. Trimming stripped 1 base from V and 4 bases from J, with 16 bases between.

The chain employs TRBV5-1 and TRBJ2-5; the match to TRBD2 covers 8 bases. The CDR3 totals 17 residues. With V trimmed by 1 base and J by 4 bases, 12 bases remained unmatched. CDR1 is SGHRS, CDR2 YFSETQ, per germline. This CDR3 is CASSLISGSGASETQYF. DNA of the CDR3: TGCGCCAGCAGCTTGATATCAGGTAGCGGGGCATCAGAGACCCAGTACTTC.

The V and J genes are TRBV12-3 or TRBV12-4 and TRBJ2-3, with 9 positions matching TRBD2. Trimming took 6 bases from V and 6 from J; bases not matched to a gene: 7. The CDR3 runs to 14 residues. Written as DNA, the CDR3 is TGTGCCAGCAGCCCTAGCGGGGTCCAGGATACGCAGTATTTT. This translates into CASSPSGVQDTQYF.

This clonotype was found many times. The V gene is TRBV7-6, the J gene TRBJ1-2; D remains ambiguous. The V gene's germline CDR1 is SGHVS and CDR2 FNYEAQ. CDR3 length: 13 amino acids. The V gene lost 5 bases and the J gene lost 0 bases, with 7 bases spanning the gap. CDR3 coding DNA: TGTGCCAGCAGCCAGGAGGCTAACTATGGCTACACCTTC. Protein product: CASSQEANYGYTF. Based on the CDR3 plus reference TRBV7-6 and TRBJ1-2, the full variable domain is GAGVSQSPRYKVTKRGQDVALRCDPISGHVSLYWYRQALGQGPEFLTYFNYEAQQDKSGLPNDRFSAERPEGSISTLTIQRTEQRDSAMYRCASSQEANYGYTFGSGTRLTVV.

Comments on this clonotype: Mismatch with germline at one junction end may stem from a read error. The V and J genes are TRBV7-2 and TRBJ2-7, with no clear D. CDR3 length: 13 residues. Germline V gives CDR1 SGHTA, CDR2 FQGNSA. CDR3 residues: CASSVTVKNIQCF. CDR3 in DNA: TGTGCCAGCAGCGTGACTGTCAAAAACATTCAGTGCTTC.

The chain has TRBV29-1 and TRBJ1-3, with D maybe TRBD1 (5 bases). V was shortened by 4 bases and J by 2 bases, with 12 bases between the two germline ends. Germline V CDR1 and CDR2: SQVTM, ANQGSEA. The CDR3 totals 14 residues. This CDR3 is CSVGWGITGNTIYF. The CDR3 nucleotides read TGCAGCGTTGGATGGGGGATTACTGGAAACACCATATATTTT.

This chain uses TRBV7-8 with TRBJ2-3; possible D gene TRBD1, 5 bases. This CDR3 has 16 residues. From germline, CDR1 is SGHVS and CDR2 FQNEAQ. V shed 0 bases and J shed 1 base, with 11 bases lying between them. Here the CDR3 DNA reads TGTGCCAGCAGCTTAGCGTGGATAGGGGGCACAGATACGCAGTATTTT. Translation gives CASSLAWIGGTDTQYF.

This clonotype appeared many times. The chain couples TRBV3-1 to TRBJ2-1; a possible D gene is TRBD2 (5 bases). V was pared by 4 bases and J by 4 bases, with 11 bases between. In germline, CDR1 is LGHDT, CDR2 YNNKEL (reference sequence). The CDR3 is 14 residues long. The CDR3 sequence is CASSPSSNYNEQFF. In DNA form, the CDR3 reads TGTGCCAGCAGCCCTAGCAGTAATTACAATGAGCAGTTCTTC.

The chain uses TRBV27 and TRBJ1-2; TRBD1 matches 9 bases. Trimming cost V 6 bases and J 6 bases; bases outside gene matches: 17. This CDR3 has 17 amino acids. In germline, CDR1 is MNHEY, CDR2 SMNVEV (reference sequence). The CDR3 region is CASRRRGQGQLRDGYTF. CDR3 DNA: TGTGCCAGCAGACGCAGGGGACAGGGACAACTAAGGGATGGCTACACCTTC.